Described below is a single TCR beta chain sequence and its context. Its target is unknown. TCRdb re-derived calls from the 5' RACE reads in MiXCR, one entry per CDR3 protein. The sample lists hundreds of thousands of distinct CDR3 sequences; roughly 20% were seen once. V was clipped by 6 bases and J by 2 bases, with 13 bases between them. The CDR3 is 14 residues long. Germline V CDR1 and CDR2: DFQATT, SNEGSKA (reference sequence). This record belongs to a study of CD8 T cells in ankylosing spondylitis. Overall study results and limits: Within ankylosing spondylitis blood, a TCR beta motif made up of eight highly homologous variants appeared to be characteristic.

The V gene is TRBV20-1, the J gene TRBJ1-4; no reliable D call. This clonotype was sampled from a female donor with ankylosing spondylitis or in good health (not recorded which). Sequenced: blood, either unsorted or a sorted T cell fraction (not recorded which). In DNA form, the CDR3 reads TGCAGTGCCACCCTCCTTGCGACTAATGAAAAACTGTTTTTT. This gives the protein CSATLLATNEKLFF.